This T cell receptor (beta chain) was sequenced during a study of blood T cell repertoires in COVID-19. About the research overall: COVID-19 samples collected from the United States, Italy and Spain covered acute and convalescent phases. Sources were T cells, B-cell-depleted T cells, or PBMCs; the material itself was cDNA or gDNA.

Germline V gene lookup returns CDR1 MGHRA and CDR2 YSYEKL. The V and J ends lost 2 bases and 3 bases, in that order; junction bases with no gene match: 7. The CDR3 runs 16 residues. Original methodology: Reference gene primer amplification gave estimated nucleated cell counts. Libraries were prepared by immunoSEQ multiplex PCR; TCRdb keeps only in-frame clonotypes and omits some of them. Clone size and the V and J calls come from that table; the DNA yielded D and trimming. Among 130,000 to 150,000 clones listed, approximately 83% were seen once. The sample consisted of peripheral blood. The chain uses TRBV4-1 and TRBJ2-1, with 7 positions matching TRBD1. The receptor's source is a woman of 80 years or more with acute or convalescent COVID-19. The CDR3 nucleotides read TGCGCCAGCAGCCAACTTGGACAGGTCCTCTACAATGAGCAGTTCTTC. It codes for CASSQLGQVLYNEQFF.